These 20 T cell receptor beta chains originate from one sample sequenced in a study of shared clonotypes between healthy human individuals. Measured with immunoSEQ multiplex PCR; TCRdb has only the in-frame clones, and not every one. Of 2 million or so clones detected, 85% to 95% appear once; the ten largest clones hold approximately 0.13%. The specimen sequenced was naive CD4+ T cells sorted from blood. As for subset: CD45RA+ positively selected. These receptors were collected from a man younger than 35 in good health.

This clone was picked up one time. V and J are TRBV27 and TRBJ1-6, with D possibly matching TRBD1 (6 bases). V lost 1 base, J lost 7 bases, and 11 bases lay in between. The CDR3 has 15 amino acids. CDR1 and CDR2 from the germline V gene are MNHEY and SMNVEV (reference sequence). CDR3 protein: CASSLYRTENSPLHF. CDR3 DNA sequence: TGTGCCAGCAGTTTATATCGGACAGAGAATTCACCCCTCCACTTT.

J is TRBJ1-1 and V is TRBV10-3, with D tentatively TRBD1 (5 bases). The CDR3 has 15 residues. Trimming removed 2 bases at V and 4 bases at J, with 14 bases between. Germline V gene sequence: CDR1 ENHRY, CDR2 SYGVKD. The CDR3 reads CAISERTNQGTEAFF. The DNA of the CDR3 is TGTGCCATCAGTGAGAGGACCAACCAGGGCACTGAAGCTTTCTTT.

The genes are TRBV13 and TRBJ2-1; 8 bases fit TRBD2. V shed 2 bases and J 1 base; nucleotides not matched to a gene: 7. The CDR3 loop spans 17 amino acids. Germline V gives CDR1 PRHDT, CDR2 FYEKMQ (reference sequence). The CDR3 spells CASSLRAASGSYNEQFF. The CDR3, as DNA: TGTGCCAGCAGCTTAAGAGCGGCTAGCGGGTCCTACAATGAGCAGTTCTTC.

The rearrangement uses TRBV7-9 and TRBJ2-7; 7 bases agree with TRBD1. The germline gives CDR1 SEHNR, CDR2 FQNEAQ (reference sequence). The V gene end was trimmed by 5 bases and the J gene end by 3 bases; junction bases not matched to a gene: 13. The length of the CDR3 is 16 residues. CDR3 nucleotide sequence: TGTGCCAGCAGCGGCGGGTGGACAGGCTTTCACTACGAGCAGTACTTC. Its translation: CASSGGWTGFHYEQYF.

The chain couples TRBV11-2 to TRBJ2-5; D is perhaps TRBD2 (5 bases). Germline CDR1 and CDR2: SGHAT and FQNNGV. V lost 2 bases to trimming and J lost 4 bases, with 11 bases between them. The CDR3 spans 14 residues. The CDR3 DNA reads TGTGCCAGCAGCTTAAAGCGGATGGGAGAGACCCAGTACTTC. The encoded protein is CASSLKRMGETQYF.

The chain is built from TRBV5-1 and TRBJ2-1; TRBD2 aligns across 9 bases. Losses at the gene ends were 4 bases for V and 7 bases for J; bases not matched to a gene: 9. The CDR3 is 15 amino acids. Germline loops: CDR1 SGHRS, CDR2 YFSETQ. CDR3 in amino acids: CASSLPSGDPNEQFF. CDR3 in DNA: TGCGCCAGCAGCCTACCTAGCGGGGACCCGAATGAGCAGTTCTTC.

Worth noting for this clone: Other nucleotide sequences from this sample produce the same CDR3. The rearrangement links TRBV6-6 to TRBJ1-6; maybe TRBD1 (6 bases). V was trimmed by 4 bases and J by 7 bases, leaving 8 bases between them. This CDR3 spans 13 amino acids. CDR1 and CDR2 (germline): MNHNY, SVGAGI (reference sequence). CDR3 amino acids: CASSSTGNSPLHF. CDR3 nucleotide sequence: TGTGCCAGCAGTTCAACAGGGAATTCACCCCTCCACTTT.

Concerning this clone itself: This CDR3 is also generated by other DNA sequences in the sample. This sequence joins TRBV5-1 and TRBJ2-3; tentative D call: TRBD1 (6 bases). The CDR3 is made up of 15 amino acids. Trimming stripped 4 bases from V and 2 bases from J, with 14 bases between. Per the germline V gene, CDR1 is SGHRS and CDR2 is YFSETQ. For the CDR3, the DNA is TGCGCCAGCAGCCGAACAGGGTCCTCCACAGATACGCAGTATTTT. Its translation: CASSRTGSSTDTQYF.

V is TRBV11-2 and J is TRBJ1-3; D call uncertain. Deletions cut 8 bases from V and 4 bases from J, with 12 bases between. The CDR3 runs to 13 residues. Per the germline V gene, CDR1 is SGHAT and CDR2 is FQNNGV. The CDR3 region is CASLRVGGNTIYF. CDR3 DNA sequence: TGTGCCAGCTTGAGGGTAGGAGGAAACACCATATATTTT.

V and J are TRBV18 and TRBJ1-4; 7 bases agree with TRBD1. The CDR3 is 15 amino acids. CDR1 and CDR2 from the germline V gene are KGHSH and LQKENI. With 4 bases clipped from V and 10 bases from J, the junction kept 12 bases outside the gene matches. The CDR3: CASSLTGTAEGKLFF. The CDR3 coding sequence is TGTGCCAGCTCACTTACCGGGACAGCCGAGGGAAAACTGTTTTTT.

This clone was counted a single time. The CDR3 nucleotides read TGTGCCAGCAGCCAAGGCCCCGGAAACACCATATATTTT. Translating it yields CASSQGPGNTIYF. The chain recombines TRBV14 with TRBJ1-3; no definite D call. The germline V and J ends were trimmed by 1 base and 4 bases, with 5 bases remaining between them. The CDR3 sequence is 13 residues long. Germline values: CDR1 SGHDN, CDR2 FVKESK.

CDR3 nucleotides: TGTGCCAGCAGTGAAGCCGAGACCTCCTGGGGAGCTTTCTTT. Protein product: CASSEAETSWGAFF. The chain employs TRBV2 and TRBJ1-1; the D is unclear. V lost 0 bases to trimming and J lost 10 bases, with 15 bases between them. The CDR3 sequence is 14 residues long. Germline CDR1 is SNHLY and CDR2 is FYNNEI. Combining the CDR3 with reference TRBV2 and TRBJ1-1 gives the whole variable domain EPEVTQTPSHQVTQMGQEVILRCVPISNHLYFYWYRQILGQKVEFLVSFYNNEISEKSEIFDDQFSVERPDGSNFTLKIRSTKLEDSAMYFCASSEAETSWGAFFGQGTRLTVV.

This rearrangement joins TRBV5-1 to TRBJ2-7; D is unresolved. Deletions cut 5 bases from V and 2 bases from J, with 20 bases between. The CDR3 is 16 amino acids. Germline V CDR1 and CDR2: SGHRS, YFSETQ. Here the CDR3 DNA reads TGCGCCAGCAGTCGGAAAAGTCCGGGCCCACCCTACGAGCAGTACTTC. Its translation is CASSRKSPGPPYEQYF.

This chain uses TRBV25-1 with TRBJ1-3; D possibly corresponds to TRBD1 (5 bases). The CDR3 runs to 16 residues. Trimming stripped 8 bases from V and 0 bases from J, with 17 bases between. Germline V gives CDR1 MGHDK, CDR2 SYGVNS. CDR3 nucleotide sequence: TGTGCCAGCGTTCCGAGGGGCAGGTTCTCTGGAAACACCATATATTTT. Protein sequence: CASVPRGRFSGNTIYF.

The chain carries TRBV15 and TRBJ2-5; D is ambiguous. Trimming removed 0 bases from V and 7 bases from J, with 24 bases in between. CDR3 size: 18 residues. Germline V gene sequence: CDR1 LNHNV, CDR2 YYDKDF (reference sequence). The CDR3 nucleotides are TGTGCCACCAGCAGAGAAATTGGAAGACTCGTTTGGATAGGGACCCAGTACTTC. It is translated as CATSREIGRLVWIGTQYF.

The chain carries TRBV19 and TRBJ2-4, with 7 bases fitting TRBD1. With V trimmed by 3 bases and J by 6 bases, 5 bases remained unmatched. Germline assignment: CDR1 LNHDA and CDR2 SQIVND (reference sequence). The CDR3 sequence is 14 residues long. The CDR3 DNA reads TGTGCCAGTAGTATCGAACCAGGGGGAAACATTCAGTACTTC. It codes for CASSIEPGGNIQYF.

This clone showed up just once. CDR3 sequence: CASSQPTGGTNTEAFF. CDR3 bases: TGTGCCAGCAGCCAACCGACAGGGGGAACTAACACTGAAGCTTTCTTT. The chain is built from TRBV5-6 and TRBJ1-1; 9 nucleotides align to TRBD1. The CDR3 spans 16 residues. Germline CDR1 is SGHDT and CDR2 is YYEEEE. With V trimmed by 4 bases and J by 2 bases, 9 bases remained unmatched. The full variable domain, in which reference TRBV5-6 and TRBJ1-1 provide the parts outside the CDR3, is DAGVTQSPTHLIKTRGQQVTLRCSPKSGHDTVSWYQQALGQGPQFIFQYYEEEERQRGNFPDRFSGHQFPNYSSELNVNALLLGDSALYLCASSQPTGGTNTEAFFGQGTRLTVV.

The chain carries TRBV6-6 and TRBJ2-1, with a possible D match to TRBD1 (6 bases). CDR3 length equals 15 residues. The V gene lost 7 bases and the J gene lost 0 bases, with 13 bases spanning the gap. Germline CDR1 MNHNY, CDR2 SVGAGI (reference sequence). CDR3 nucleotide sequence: TGTGCCAGCATACCAGGGGAGAGCTCCTACAATGAGCAGTTCTTC. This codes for CASIPGESSYNEQFF.

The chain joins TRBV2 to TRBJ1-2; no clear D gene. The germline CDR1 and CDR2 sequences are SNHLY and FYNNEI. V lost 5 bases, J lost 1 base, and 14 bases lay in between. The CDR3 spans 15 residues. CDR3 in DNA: TGTGCCAGCAGTTTCGACATCTCTCTTAACTATGGCTACACCTTC. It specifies CASSFDISLNYGYTF. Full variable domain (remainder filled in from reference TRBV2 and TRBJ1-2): EPEVTQTPSHQVTQMGQEVILRCVPISNHLYFYWYRQILGQKVEFLVSFYNNEISEKSEIFDDQFSVERPDGSNFTLKIRSTKLEDSAMYFCASSFDISLNYGYTFGSGTRLTVV.

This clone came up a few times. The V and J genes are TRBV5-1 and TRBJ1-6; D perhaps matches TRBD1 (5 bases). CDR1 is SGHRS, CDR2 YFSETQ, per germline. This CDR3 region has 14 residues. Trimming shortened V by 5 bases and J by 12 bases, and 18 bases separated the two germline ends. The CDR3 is CASREGLPPLPLHF. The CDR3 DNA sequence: TGCGCCAGCAGAGAGGGACTGCCGCCCCTACCCCTCCACTTT.